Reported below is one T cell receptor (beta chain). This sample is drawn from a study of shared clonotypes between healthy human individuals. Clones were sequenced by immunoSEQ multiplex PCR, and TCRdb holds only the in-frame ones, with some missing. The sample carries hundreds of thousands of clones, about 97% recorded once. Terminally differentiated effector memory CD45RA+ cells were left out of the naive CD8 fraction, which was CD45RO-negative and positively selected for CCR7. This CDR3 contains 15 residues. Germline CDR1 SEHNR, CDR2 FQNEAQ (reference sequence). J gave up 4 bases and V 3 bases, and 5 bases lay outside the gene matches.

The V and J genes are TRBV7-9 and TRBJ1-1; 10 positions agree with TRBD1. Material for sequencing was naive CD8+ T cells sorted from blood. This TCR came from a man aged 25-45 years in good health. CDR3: CASSFRQGAFTEAFF. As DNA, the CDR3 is TGTGCCAGCAGCTTTCGACAGGGGGCATTCACTGAAGCTTTCTTT. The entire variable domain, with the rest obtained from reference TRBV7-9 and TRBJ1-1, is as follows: DTGVSQNPRHKITKRGQNVTFRCDPISEHNRLYWYRQTLGQGPEFLTYFQNEAQLEKSRLLSDRFSAERPKGSFSTLEIQRTEQGDSAMYLCASSFRQGAFTEAFFGQGTRLTVV.